This is a list of T cell receptor beta chains from one sample in a study of CD4 T cells in relation to SARS-CoV-2 and coronaviruses. Their target antigens are unknown. TCRdb keeps only in-frame clones here, not all; method: immunoSEQ multiplex PCR. Of about 37,000 clones listed, less than 85% were seen once; the top ten hold 3.5% to 5%. What was sequenced was naive CD4+ T cells from PBMCs, cultured in vitro. These receptors originate from an adult with COVID-19. Each CDR3 is given with its conserved first and last residue. Each record gives: J gene, D gene, CDR3 length, clone size, V gene, CDR3 protein, CDR3 DNA. The D gene is left open where the match is weak. Only some rows state a clone size, as once, few, many or a class for expanded clones.

>TRBJ2-2|TRBD2|14|NA|TRBV2
CASSLAGNTGELFF
TGTGCCAGCTCGCTAGCGGGGAACACCGGGGAGCTGTTTTTT
>TRBJ2-3|TRBD1|14|NA|TRBV19
CASSEQGVTDTQYF
TGTGCCAGTAGTGAGCAGGGGGTCACAGATACGCAGTATTTT
>TRBJ1-1|TRBD1|14|NA|TRBV6-6
CASSPGDRATEAFF
TGTGCCAGCAGTCCCGGGGACAGGGCCACTGAAGCTTTCTTT
>TRBJ2-1|TRBD2|14|NA|TRBV24-1
CATRGGSTYNEQFF
TGTGCCACCAGGGGCGGGAGCACCTACAATGAGCAGTTCTTC
>TRBJ2-5|TRBD2|15|NA|TRBV4-1
CASSQPGLAAWEQYF
TGCGCCAGCAGCCAGCCGGGACTAGCGGCGTGGGAGCAGTACTTC
>TRBJ2-1|TRBD2|14|once|TRBV7-3
CASSLNGRVAEQFF
TGTGCCAGCAGCTTAAACGGGAGGGTGGCTGAGCAGTTCTTC
>TRBJ2-6|NA|15|NA|TRBV21-1
CASITANSGANVLTF
TGTGCCAGCATTACAGCAAACAGTGGGGCCAACGTCCTGACTTTC
>TRBJ2-1|TRBD2|21|NA|TRBV7-3
CASSPRGGGRQLQSSYNEQFF
TGTGCCAGCAGCCCCAGGGGTGGCGGGAGGCAACTTCAAAGCTCCTACAATGAGCAGTTCTTC
>TRBJ2-2|TRBD2|15|NA|TRBV28
CASSFQRGGTGELFF
TGTGCCAGCAGTTTCCAGCGGGGTGGCACCGGGGAGCTGTTTTTT
>TRBJ2-5|TRBD1|15|once|TRBV28
CASSLNRGYQETQYF
TGTGCCAGCAGTCTTAACAGGGGGTACCAAGAGACCCAGTACTTC
>TRBJ2-3|NA|14|NA|TRBV5-1
CASSLDLGRDTQYF
TGCGCCAGCAGCTTGGACCTGGGGAGAGATACGCAGTATTTT
>TRBJ1-4|TRBD1|14|NA|TRBV5-1
CASRRDSMNEKLFF
TGCGCCAGCAGGCGGGACAGTATGAATGAAAAACTGTTTTTT
>TRBJ2-7|TRBD2|15|once|TRBV18
CASSPSGRQSYEQYF
TGTGCCAGCTCACCGAGCGGGAGGCAGTCCTACGAGCAGTACTTC
>TRBJ2-5|NA|15|NA|TRBV6-2/TRBV6-3
CASSSPHGDQETQYF
TGTGCCAGCAGTTCACCACATGGTGACCAAGAGACCCAGTACTTC
>TRBJ2-1|NA|15|NA|TRBV6-5
CASSPTTTSYNEQFF
TGTGCCAGCAGTCCGACAACGACCTCCTACAATGAGCAGTTCTTC
>TRBJ1-5|NA|15|once|TRBV7-9
CASSLEGGSNQPQHF
TGTGCCAGCAGCTTAGAAGGAGGAAGCAATCAGCCCCAGCATTTT
>TRBJ2-2|TRBD2|14|once|TRBV28
CASTGGPNTGELFF
TGTGCCTCTACGGGAGGGCCCAACACCGGGGAGCTGTTTTTT
>TRBJ2-7|TRBD2|15|NA|TRBV5-1
CASSYLAETSSEQYF
TGCGCCAGCAGCTATCTCGCCGAGACTAGCAGCGAGCAGTACTTC
>TRBJ2-2|TRBD2|13|NA|TRBV19
CASGGENTGELFF
TGTGCCAGTGGGGGGGAAAACACCGGGGAGCTGTTTTTT
>TRBJ1-1|NA|14|NA|TRBV7-9
CASSLGGRDTEAFF
TGTGCCAGCAGCTTAGGAGGGCGGGACACTGAAGCTTTCTTT
>TRBJ2-3|NA|16|NA|TRBV3-1/TRBV3-2
CASSQVSSGYTDTQYF
TGTGCCAGCAGCCAAGTCAGCAGCGGATACACAGATACGCAGTATTTT
>TRBJ1-5|TRBD1|16|NA|TRBV6-1
CASSAFEGQGILPQHF
TGTGCCAGCAGTGCCTTCGAGGGACAGGGGATTTTGCCCCAGCATTTT
>TRBJ2-2|NA|14|NA|TRBV5-8
CASRTWGVAGELFF
TGTGCCAGCAGAACCTGGGGGGTCGCCGGGGAGCTGTTTTTT
>TRBJ1-2|NA|11|NA|TRBV29-1
CSAGHNYGYTF
TGCAGCGCCGGACATAACTATGGCTACACCTTC
>TRBJ1-6|NA|13|NA|TRBV7-9
CATDRENNSPLHF
TGTGCCACAGACCGGGAGAATAATTCACCCCTCCACTTT
>TRBJ2-1|TRBD2|15|NA|TRBV7-9
CASNRGTSGDNEQFF
TGTGCCAGCAACCGGGGGACTAGCGGAGACAATGAGCAGTTCTTC
>TRBJ2-1|NA|15|NA|TRBV7-2
CASSLGPPAYNEQFF
TGTGCCAGCAGCTTAGGGCCCCCGGCTTACAATGAGCAGTTCTTC
>TRBJ1-1|NA|14|NA|TRBV5-6
CASSLWDIVTEAFF
TGTGCCAGCAGCTTGTGGGACATCGTCACTGAAGCTTTCTTT
>TRBJ2-5|NA|13|NA|TRBV3-1/TRBV3-2
CASSHRRVETQYF
TGTGCCAGCAGCCACAGGCGCGTAGAGACCCAGTACTTC
>TRBJ1-4|NA|17|NA|TRBV25-1
CASSELKQGATNEKLFF
TGTGCCAGCAGTGAATTGAAACAGGGCGCAACTAATGAAAAACTGTTTTTT
>TRBJ2-3|TRBD1|15|NA|TRBV20-1
CSASRGQILPDTQYF
TGCAGTGCTAGTAGGGGACAGATACTACCAGATACGCAGTATTTT
>TRBJ2-7|NA|12|NA|TRBV29-1
CSVGRVIYEQYF
TGCAGCGTTGGACGAGTGATCTACGAGCAGTACTTC
>TRBJ1-5|TRBD1|14|once|TRBV5-6
CASSGNRGEGPQHF
TGTGCCAGCAGCGGGAACAGGGGGGAGGGGCCCCAGCATTTT
>TRBJ2-5|TRBD2|15|NA|TRBV7-8
CASSSPERGQETQYF
TGTGCCAGCAGCTCTCCAGAGCGGGGACAAGAGACCCAGTACTTC
>TRBJ2-1|TRBD1|16|NA|TRBV6-5
CASSYFGTGADNEQFF
TGTGCCAGCAGTTACTTCGGGACAGGGGCCGACAATGAGCAGTTCTTC
>TRBJ2-5|NA|14|NA|TRBV21-1
CASSKLSGMETQYF
TGTGCCAGCAGCAAATTGAGCGGGATGGAGACCCAGTACTTC
>TRBJ2-7|NA|14|NA|TRBV7-2
CASSLQGGTYAQYF
TGTGCCAGCAGCTTACAAGGGGGAACCTACGCGCAGTACTTC
>TRBJ2-6|NA|17|NA|TRBV5-1
CASRVSPSGSGANVLTF
TGCGCCAGCAGGGTTAGTCCTTCGGGCTCTGGGGCCAACGTCCTGACTTTC
>TRBJ1-1|TRBD1|16|once|TRBV5-1
CASSPYKQGASTEAFF
TGCGCCAGCAGCCCATATAAACAGGGGGCCAGCACTGAAGCTTTCTTT
>TRBJ2-7|TRBD1|15|NA|TRBV6-5
CASSPEQGNTYEQYF
TGTGCCAGCAGTCCCGAACAGGGGAATACCTACGAGCAGTACTTC